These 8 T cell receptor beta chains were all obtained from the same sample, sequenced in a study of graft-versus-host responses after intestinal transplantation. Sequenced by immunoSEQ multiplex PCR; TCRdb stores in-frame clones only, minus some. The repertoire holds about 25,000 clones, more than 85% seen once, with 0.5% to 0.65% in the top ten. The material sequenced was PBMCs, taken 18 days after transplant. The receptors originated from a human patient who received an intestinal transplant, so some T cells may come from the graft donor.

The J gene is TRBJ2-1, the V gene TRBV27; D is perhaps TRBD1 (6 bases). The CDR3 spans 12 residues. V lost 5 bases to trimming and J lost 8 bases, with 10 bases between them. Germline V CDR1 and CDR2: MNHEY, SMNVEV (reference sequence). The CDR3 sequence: CASSLRGHEQFF. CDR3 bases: TGTGCCAGCAGTCTCAGGGGCCATGAGCAGTTCTTC.

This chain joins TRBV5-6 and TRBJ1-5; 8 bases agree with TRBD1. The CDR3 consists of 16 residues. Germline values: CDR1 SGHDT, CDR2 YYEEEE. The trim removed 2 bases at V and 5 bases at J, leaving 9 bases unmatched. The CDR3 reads CASSFRTGSLDQPQHF. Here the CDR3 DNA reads TGTGCCAGCAGCTTTCGGACAGGGTCATTGGATCAGCCCCAGCATTTT.

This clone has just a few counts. CDR3 protein: CASSDSTGGADTQYF. In nucleotides, the CDR3 is TGTGCCAGCAGTGACTCGACAGGGGGCGCAGATACGCAGTATTTT. The rearrangement links TRBV6-4 to TRBJ2-3; 10 bases agree with TRBD1. The V gene's germline CDR1 is MRHNA and CDR2 SNTAGT. The CDR3 length is 15 residues. V lost 0 bases to trimming and J lost 4 bases; unmatched junction nucleotides: 1.

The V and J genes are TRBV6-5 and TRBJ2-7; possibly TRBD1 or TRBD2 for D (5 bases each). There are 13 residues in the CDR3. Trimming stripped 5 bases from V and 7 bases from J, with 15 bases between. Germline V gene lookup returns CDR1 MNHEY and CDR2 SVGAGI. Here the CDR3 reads CASSGTASREQYF. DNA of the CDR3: TGTGCCAGCAGTGGGACCGCCTCTAGGGAGCAGTACTTC.

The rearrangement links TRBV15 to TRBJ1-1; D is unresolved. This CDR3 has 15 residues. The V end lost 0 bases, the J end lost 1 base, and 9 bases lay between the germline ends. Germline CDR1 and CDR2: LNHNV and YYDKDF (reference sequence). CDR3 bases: TGTGCCACCAGCAGAGATCCGGGCGCGAACACTGAAGCTTTCTTT. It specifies CATSRDPGANTEAFF. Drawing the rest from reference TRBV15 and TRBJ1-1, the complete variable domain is DAMVIQNPRYQVTQFGKPVTLSCSQTLNHNVMYWYQQKSSQAPKLLFHYYDKDFNNEADTPDNFQSRRPNTSFCFLDIRSPGLGDTAMYLCATSRDPGANTEAFFGQGTRLTVV.

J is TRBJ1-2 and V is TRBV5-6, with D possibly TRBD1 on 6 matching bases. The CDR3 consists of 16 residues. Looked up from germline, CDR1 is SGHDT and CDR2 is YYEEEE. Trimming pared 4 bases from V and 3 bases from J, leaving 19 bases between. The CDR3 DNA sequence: TGTGCCAGCAGCCAACCCAAACAAACAGGGTACTATGGCTACACCTTC. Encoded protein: CASSQPKQTGYYGYTF.

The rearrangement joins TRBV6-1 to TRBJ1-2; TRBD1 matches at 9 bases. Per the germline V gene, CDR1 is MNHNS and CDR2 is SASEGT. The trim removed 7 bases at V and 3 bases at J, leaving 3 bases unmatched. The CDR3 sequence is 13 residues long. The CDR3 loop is CASTRTGDYGYTF. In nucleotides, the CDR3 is TGTGCCAGCACCCGGACAGGGGACTATGGCTACACCTTC.

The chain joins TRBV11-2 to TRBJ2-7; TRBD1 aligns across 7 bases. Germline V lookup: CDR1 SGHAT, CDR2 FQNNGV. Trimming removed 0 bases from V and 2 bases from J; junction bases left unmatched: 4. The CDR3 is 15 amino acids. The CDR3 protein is CASSLEQGVTYEQYF. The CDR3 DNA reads TGTGCCAGCAGCTTAGAGCAGGGGGTCACCTACGAGCAGTACTTC.